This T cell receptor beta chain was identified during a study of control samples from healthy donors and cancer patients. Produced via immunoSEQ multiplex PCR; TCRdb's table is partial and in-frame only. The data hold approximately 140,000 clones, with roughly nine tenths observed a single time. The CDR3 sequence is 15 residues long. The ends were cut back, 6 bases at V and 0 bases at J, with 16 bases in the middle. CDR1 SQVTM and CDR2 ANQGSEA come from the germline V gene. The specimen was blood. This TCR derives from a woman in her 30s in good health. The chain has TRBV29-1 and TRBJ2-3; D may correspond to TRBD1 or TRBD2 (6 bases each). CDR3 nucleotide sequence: TGCAGCGTCCCTCCCACAGGGACTAGCACAGATACGCAGTATTTT. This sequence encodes CSVPPTGTSTDTQYF.